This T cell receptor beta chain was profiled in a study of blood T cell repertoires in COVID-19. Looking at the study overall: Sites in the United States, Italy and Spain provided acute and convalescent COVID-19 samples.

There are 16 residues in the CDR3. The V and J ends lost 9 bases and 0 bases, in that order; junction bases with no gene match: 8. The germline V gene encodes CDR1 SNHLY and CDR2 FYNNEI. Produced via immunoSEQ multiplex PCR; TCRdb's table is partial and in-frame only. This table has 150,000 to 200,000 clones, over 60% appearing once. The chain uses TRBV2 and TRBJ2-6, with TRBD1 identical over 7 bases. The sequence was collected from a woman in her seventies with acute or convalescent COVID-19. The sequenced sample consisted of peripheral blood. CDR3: CARSLGQPSGANVLTF. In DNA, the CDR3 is TGTGCCAGAAGCCTGGGACAGCCCTCTGGGGCCAACGTCCTGACTTTC.